Each of the 30 T cell receptor beta chains below was sequenced from the same sample in a study of tumor-infiltrating lymphocytes in primary liver carcinoma. Germline DNA was extracted too, while blood RNA derived from unsorted whole blood. The researchers produced TCR beta cDNA from around 500 ng total RNA with a constant-region primer. Each TCR beta library was derived from three nested multiplex PCR rounds that employed slightly modified ARM-PCR. Primers for the first two PCR rounds were TRBV1-TRBV30 forward primers and a C-beta reverse primer (around 11 cycles per round). Each CDR3 protein is one row after TCRdb ran MiXCR on the multiplex PCR reads. Among approximately 310,000 distinct CDR3 sequences listed, roughly 60% were seen once. What was sequenced was peripheral blood. The receptors stem from a man aged 35 to 55 with primary liver carcinoma and hepatitis B virus infection.

The chain employs TRBV29-1 and TRBJ2-7; D gene unclear. Trimming stripped 8 bases from V and 7 bases from J, with 18 bases between. Looked up from germline, CDR1 is SQVTM and CDR2 is ANQGSEA. The CDR3 length is 12 residues. The CDR3 DNA reads as TGCAGCCTTGCACCTGGAGCCGATGAGCAGTACTTC. Translation gives CSLAPGADEQYF.

As concerns this clonotype: A single base separates this from a much larger clone, so it may be a read error. The V and J genes are TRBV29-1 and TRBJ1-1, with a possible D match to TRBD1 (5 bases). This CDR3 has 14 residues. Per the germline V gene, CDR1 is SQVTM and CDR2 is ANQGSEA. For the CDR3, the DNA is TGCAGCGCCGAAACGGGGACCATTGGCACTGAAGCTATCTTT. It is translated as CSAETGTIGTEAIF.

This clonotype has only one observation. The V gene is TRBV7-9, the J gene TRBJ1-2; TRBD1 might be the D (5 bases). Trimming stripped 8 bases from V and 4 bases from J, with 17 bases between. Germline V CDR1 and CDR2: SEHNR, FQNEAQ (reference sequence). The CDR3 covers 14 residues. DNA of the CDR3: TGTGCCAGCCACAGCGGGGACGCAGGCTATGGCTACACCTTC. It specifies CASHSGDAGYGYTF.

In regard to this clonotype: A read error may account for a junction end that differs from germline. The chain employs TRBV11-1 and TRBJ2-2, with 10 bases lining up with TRBD2. Looked up from germline, CDR1 is SGHAT and CDR2 is FQDESV (reference sequence). This CDR3 is 15 amino acids long. The CDR3 here is CASSRASGSSGELFF. CDR3 DNA: TGTGCTAGCAGTCGGGCTAGCGGGAGTTCCGGGGAGCTGTTTTTT.

A single count supports this clonotype. The conserved phenylalanine or tryptophan normally closing the CDR3 is absent here, so this likely arose from a read error. The chain uses TRBV7-9 and TRBJ1-2, with D hard to call. Trimming removed 5 bases at V and 1 base at J, with 5 bases between. Germline V lookup: CDR1 SEHNR, CDR2 FQNEAQ (reference sequence). The CDR3 spans 12 residues. CDR3 in DNA: TGTGCCAGCAGCAGAGATAACTATGGCTACACCTAC. Its translation: CASSRDNYGYTY.

A word on this clonotype: A much larger clonotype is one base distant, so this may be a read error. The chain joins TRBV10-3 to TRBJ2-1, with 12 positions matching TRBD2. The trim removed 5 bases at V and 3 bases at J, leaving 2 bases unmatched. This CDR3 has 15 residues. CDR1 is ENHRY, CDR2 SYGVKD, per germline. The CDR3 reads CAISRTSGNYNEQFF. The DNA of the CDR3 is TGTGCCATCAGTCGGACTAGCGGGAACTACAATGAGCAGTTCTTC.

Details on this clonotype: Given a much more abundant clone one base away, this may be a read error. The chain employs TRBV29-1 and TRBJ2-1; 13 bases agree with TRBD2. This CDR3 is 15 amino acids long. Unmatched junction bases numbered 8, after V lost 0 bases and J lost 12 bases. Germline lookup yields CDR1 SQVTM and CDR2 ANQGSEA. The CDR3 DNA sequence: TGCAGCGTTGAAGAAGGGACTAGCGGGACCCATGGGCAGTTCTTC. As protein: CSVEEGTSGTHGQFF.

This clonotype was picked up a small number of times. This may be a read error: a much more frequent sequence differs by one nucleotide. The chain joins TRBV4-3 to TRBJ1-2, with D possibly TRBD1 on 5 matching bases. Germline V lookup: CDR1 LGHNA, CDR2 YSLEER. This CDR3 spans 13 amino acids. The DNA for the CDR3 is TGCGCCATCAGCCAAGAACCAAAGACAGACCCCGCCTTC. This codes for CAISQEPKTDPAF.

This sequence joins TRBV28 and TRBJ2-1; 9 positions match TRBD2. The V gene end was trimmed by 2 bases and the J gene end by 7 bases; junction bases not matched to a gene: 9. The CDR3 loop spans 16 amino acids. CDR1 MDHEN and CDR2 SYDVKM come from the germline V gene. This CDR3 reads CASSLGTSSSWNEQFF. DNA of the CDR3: TGTGCCAGCAGTTTAGGGACTAGCAGTAGTTGGAATGAGCAGTTCTTC. Drawing the rest from reference TRBV28 and TRBJ2-1, the complete variable domain is DVKVTQSSRYLVKRTGEKVFLECVQDMDHENMFWYRQDPGLGLRLIYFSYDVKMKEKGDIPEGYSVSREKKERFSLILESASTNQTSMYLCASSLGTSSSWNEQFFGPGTRLTVL.

This clonotype showed up just a few times. The chain employs TRBV5-5 and TRBJ2-5; no clear D gene. The CDR3 is 12 residues long. Trimming removed 7 bases at V and 1 base at J, with 8 bases between. Germline loops: CDR1 SGHKS, CDR2 YYEKEE (reference sequence). CDR3 protein: CASQLTQETQYF. In DNA form, the CDR3 reads TGTGCCAGCCAGCTGACCCAAGAGACCCAGTACTTC.

In the case of this clonotype: One base away lies a much larger clone, so this may be a sequencing read error. This chain uses TRBV29-1 with TRBJ2-7; 9 bases fit TRBD1. Germline assignment: CDR1 SQVTM and CDR2 ANQGSEA. This CDR3 is built from 13 residues. CDR3 sequence (DNA): TGCAGCGCTGGACAGGGGCAGACCTACGACCAGTACTTC. Translated: CSAGQGQTYDQYF.

This clonotype was picked up a small number of times. J is TRBJ2-7 and V is TRBV10-2; 11 bases map to TRBD2. This CDR3 comprises 12 residues. Germline values: CDR1 WSHSY, CDR2 SAAADI. V lost 9 bases and J lost 6; bases outside the gene matches: 4. CDR3 loop: CASTSGRAEQYF. Written as DNA, the CDR3 is TGCGCCAGTACTAGCGGGAGAGCCGAGCAGTACTTC.

Concerning this clonotype itself: This may arise from a read error, as a much more abundant clone is one base away. The chain has TRBV29-1 and TRBJ1-1; TRBD1 is a possible D gene (5 bases). The V gene's germline CDR1 is SQVTM and CDR2 ANQGSEA. V gave up 5 bases and J gave up 5 bases, with 12 bases separating them. The CDR3 has 12 amino acids. The CDR3 protein is CSVSREGTEAFF. DNA of the CDR3: TGCAGCGTTAGCCGGGAGGGGACTGAAGCTTTCTTT.

Concerning this clonotype itself: A much bigger clone sits one base away, suggesting this may be a read error. This rearrangement joins TRBV29-1 to TRBJ2-1; perhaps D is TRBD1 or TRBD2 (5 bases each). The CDR3 totals 14 residues. Germline V gene data show CDR1 as SQVTM and CDR2 as ANQGSEA. V was trimmed by 6 bases and J by 6 bases, leaving 18 bases between them. The DNA of the CDR3 is TGCAGCGTCTCCGGGACGGCGAACTCCAATGAGCAGTTCTTC. Translation gives CSVSGTANSNEQFF.

Regarding this clonotype: A read error may produce the germline difference seen at one junction end. This sequence joins TRBV4-2 and TRBJ2-7; D unresolved. The CDR3 has 14 residues. Germline V CDR1 and CDR2: LGHNA, YNFKEQ. CDR3 sequence (DNA): TGTGCCAGCAGCCAAGCCCGTGAGACCTACGGGCAGTACTTC. It encodes CASSQARETYGQYF.

This clonotype was detected ten times or more. The chain employs TRBV14 and TRBJ2-7, with D possibly being TRBD2 (5 bases). V lost 4 bases and J 4 bases, leaving 17 bases between the germline ends. The CDR3 extends over 15 amino acids. The germline V gene has CDR1 SGHDN and CDR2 FVKESK. The CDR3 nucleotides are TGTGCCAGCAGCCCGAGGCCCTCGAGGGATTACGAGCAGTACTTC. Protein product: CASSPRPSRDYEQYF.

The table lists this clonotype with a count of one. It may be a read error: a sequence one base away is much more abundant. This chain links TRBV29-1 with TRBJ2-5, with D perhaps TRBD1 (7 bases). CDR3 length: 13 amino acids. Germline loops: CDR1 SQVTM, CDR2 ANQGSEA. As DNA, the CDR3 is TGCACCGTTTCATCCAGGGGGAGGGAGACCCAGTACTTC. Its translation is CTVSSRGRETQYF.

As to this clonotype: The CDR3 does not close with the conserved phenylalanine or tryptophan, likely indicating a read error. The chain is built from TRBV12-3 or TRBV12-4 and TRBJ2-5, with 11 bases aligning to TRBD2. CDR3 length: 16 residues. CDR3 DNA sequence: TGTGCCAGCAGTTTAGGGCGACTAGCGGGAAAGGAGACTCAGTACATC. Translating gives CASSLGRLAGKETQYI.

J is TRBJ2-7 and V is TRBV30; TRBD1 or TRBD2 may be the D gene (5 bases each). The CDR3 is made up of 13 amino acids. The germline gives CDR1 GTSNPN, CDR2 SVGIG (reference sequence). V lost 0 bases and J lost 3, with 9 bases in between. CDR3 sequence reads: CAWSVGEYYEQYF. In nucleotides, the CDR3 is TGTGCCTGGAGTGTGGGGGAGTACTACGAGCAGTACTTC.

In regard to this clonotype: This may be a read error: a much more frequent sequence differs by one nucleotide. The V and J genes are TRBV4-2 and TRBJ2-3; weak D call: TRBD2 (6 bases). Germline CDR1 and CDR2: LGHNA and YNFKEQ. There are 14 residues in the CDR3. CDR3 protein: CAGSPSGRTDTQYF. CDR3 DNA sequence: TGTGCCGGCAGTCCGAGCGGGCGCACAGATACGCAGTATTTT.

This clonotype was found a few times. The chain combines TRBV6-2 or TRBV6-3 with TRBJ2-2; 10 bases are shared with TRBD2. CDR1 is MNHEY, CDR2 SVGEGT, per germline. Trimming took 8 bases from V and 1 from J; bases not matched to a gene: 4. The CDR3 extends over 15 amino acids. CDR3 sequence reads: CASRLAGVNTGELFF. The CDR3 region has the DNA TGTGCCAGCCGGCTAGCGGGGGTGAACACCGGGGAGCTGTTTTTT.

On this clonotype itself: No conserved phenylalanine or tryptophan is present at the end of the CDR3, so a read error is the likely explanation. No DNA is shown, since the ends of the CDR3 on it are uncertain; the CDR3 is the one TCRdb lists. The chain has TRBV11-1 and TRBJ1-1; TRBD1, the table's D call, was not compared with the DNA. Germline assignment: CDR1 SGHAT and CDR2 FQDESV (reference sequence). The CDR3 length is 15 residues, termini included. The CDR3 protein is CASSHPGQGGTEACY.

A remark on this clonotype: A read error is possible here, since a much larger clone lies one base away. The chain has TRBV14 and TRBJ2-3; D not certain. The CDR3 runs to 14 residues. Germline CDR1 and CDR2: SGHDN and FVKESK. The chain's CDR3 is CASSRLIFTDTRYF. As DNA, the CDR3 is TGTGCCAGCAGCCGTCTCATATTCACAGATACGCGGTATTTT. The full variable domain, in which reference TRBV14 and TRBJ2-3 provide the parts outside the CDR3, is EAGVTQFPSHSVIEKGQTVTLRCDPISGHDNLYWYRRVMGKEIKFLLHFVKESKQDESGMPNNRFLAERTGGTYSTLKVQPAELEDSGVYFCASSRLIFTDTRYFGPGTRLTVL.

This clonotype showed up many times. V and J are TRBV4-1 and TRBJ2-7; a possible D gene is TRBD1 (6 bases). Trimming cost V 1 base and J 9 bases, with 19 bases left between them. The CDR3 consists of 15 residues. Looked up from germline, CDR1 is MGHRA and CDR2 is YSYEKL. Here the CDR3 reads CASSQVGRDNIRQYF. The CDR3 DNA reads as TGCGCCAGCAGCCAAGTGGGCCGGGACAACATTAGGCAGTACTTC.

For this clonotype: Just one base apart from a much larger clone, this may be a read error. The chain recombines TRBV11-2 with TRBJ1-4; D not resolved. The CDR3 is made up of 14 amino acids. Germline V gene data show CDR1 as SGHAT and CDR2 as FQNNGV. CDR3 region: CACSSPADLEGLFF. In DNA form, the CDR3 reads TGTGCCTGCAGCTCCCCGGCAGATCTTGAGGGACTGTTTTTT.

Points on this clonotype: This sequence may be a read error, since a much larger clone differs from it by one base. Here the CDR3 reads CASMWTGRETQYF. The CDR3 nucleotides read TGTGCCAGCATGTGGACAGGGAGAGAGACCCAGTACTTC. The V and J genes are TRBV6-1 and TRBJ2-5; 8 nucleotides align to TRBD1. V shed 7 bases, J shed 4 bases, and the junction held 5 bases outside the gene matches. This CDR3 is 13 amino acids long. The germline V gene has CDR1 MNHNS and CDR2 SASEGT.

In regard to this clonotype: Possible read error: a much larger clone is one base away. The rearrangement joins TRBV14 to TRBJ2-5, with 10 nucleotides matching TRBD2. Germline CDR1 and CDR2: SGHDN and FVKESK. The CDR3 has 15 amino acids. CDR3 in DNA: TGTGCCGGCAGCCGGCTAGCGGGAGATTTGGAGACCCAGTACTTC. Protein product: CAGSRLAGDLETQYF.

This clonotype was observed many times. The chain links TRBV6-1 to TRBJ1-1, with 8 positions matching TRBD1. The trim removed 1 base at V and 2 bases at J, leaving 9 bases unmatched. The germline CDR1 and CDR2 sequences are MNHNS and SASEGT. This CDR3 contains 17 residues. The CDR3 protein is CASSEGEGQGANTEAFF. DNA for the CDR3: TGTGCCAGCAGTGAAGGTGAAGGGCAGGGGGCTAACACTGAAGCTTTCTTT.

Note on this clonotype: This likely comes from a read error, as the CDR3 has no conserved phenylalanine or tryptophan at its end. The chain couples TRBV5-1 to TRBJ1-1; 7 bases match TRBD1. The CDR3 is 15 residues long. The germline gives CDR1 SGHRS, CDR2 YFSETQ. The CDR3 here is CASSPLAGGNTGAFL. For the CDR3, the DNA is TGCGCCAGCAGCCCGTTAGCAGGGGGGAACACTGGAGCTTTCCTT.

In its sample, this clonotype was seen many times. V and J are TRBV7-8 and TRBJ2-3; 11 bases agree with TRBD2. Trimming at V came to 2 bases and at J to 4 bases, leaving 5 bases not matched to a gene. In germline, CDR1 is SGHVS, CDR2 FQNEAQ. This CDR3 is built from 16 residues. CDR3 sequence reads: CASSLQTSGSPDTQYF. CDR3 in DNA: TGTGCCAGCAGCTTACAAACTAGCGGGAGCCCAGATACGCAGTATTTT.